There are a few counts of the clone carrying this T cell receptor beta chain. Original data processing: Reference gene primer amplification yielded estimated nucleated cell counts. Here immunoSEQ multiplex PCR was the method, and the copy in TCRdb shows in-frame clones only, minus some. Clone size and the V and J calls come from that table; the DNA yielded D and trimming. The sample yields about 370,000 clones, 80% to 90% seen once. This record belongs to a study of blood T cell repertoires in COVID-19. CDR1 is SEHNR, CDR2 FQNEAQ, per germline (reference sequence). V was shortened by 1 base and J by 1 base, with 8 bases between the two germline ends. CDR3 length equals 14 residues.

Sequencing used peripheral blood. This TCR was recovered from a woman in her twenties or thirties with COVID-19, enrolled during active disease. The chain recombines TRBV7-9 with TRBJ2-7; a possible D gene is TRBD1 (6 bases). The CDR3, as DNA: TGTGCCAGCAGCTTAGAGACAGGTTCCTACGAGCAGTACTTC. The encoded protein is CASSLETGSYEQYF.